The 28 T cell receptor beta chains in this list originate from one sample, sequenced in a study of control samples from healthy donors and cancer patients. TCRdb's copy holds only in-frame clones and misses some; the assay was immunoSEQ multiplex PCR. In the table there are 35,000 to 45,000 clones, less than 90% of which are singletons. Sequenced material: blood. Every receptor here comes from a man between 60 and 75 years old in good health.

The CDR3 bases are TGTGCCATAAAAGGGAGGACAACCTACGAGCAGTACTTC. Its translation: CAIKGRTTYEQYF. V usage is TRBV2 and J usage is TRBJ2-7, with D possibly matching TRBD2 (6 bases). The CDR3 extends over 13 amino acids. Trimming shortened V by 10 bases and J by 2 bases, and 15 bases separated the two germline ends. In germline, CDR1 is SNHLY, CDR2 FYNNEI.

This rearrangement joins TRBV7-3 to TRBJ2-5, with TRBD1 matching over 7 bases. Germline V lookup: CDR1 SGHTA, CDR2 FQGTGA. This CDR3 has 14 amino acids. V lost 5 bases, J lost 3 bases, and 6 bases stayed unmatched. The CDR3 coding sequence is TGTGCCAGCAGCCCCTCGGGACAGAAAGAGACCCAGTACTTC. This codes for CASSPSGQKETQYF.

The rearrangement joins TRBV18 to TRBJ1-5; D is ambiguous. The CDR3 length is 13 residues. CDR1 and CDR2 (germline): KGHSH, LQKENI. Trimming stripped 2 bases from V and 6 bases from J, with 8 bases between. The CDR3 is CASSPEASQPQHF. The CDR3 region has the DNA TGTGCCAGCTCACCAGAGGCCAGTCAGCCCCAGCATTTT.

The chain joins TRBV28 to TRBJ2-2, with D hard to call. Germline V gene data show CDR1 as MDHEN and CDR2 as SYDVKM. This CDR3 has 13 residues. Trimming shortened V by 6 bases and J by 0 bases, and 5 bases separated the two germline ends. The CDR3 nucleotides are TGTGCCAGCAGAGGGACGAACACCGGGGAGCTGTTTTTT. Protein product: CASRGTNTGELFF. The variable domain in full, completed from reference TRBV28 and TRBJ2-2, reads DVKVTQSSRYLVKRTGEKVFLECVQDMDHENMFWYRQDPGLGLRLIYFSYDVKMKEKGDIPEGYSVSREKKERFSLILESASTNQTSMYLCASRGTNTGELFFGEGSRLTVL.

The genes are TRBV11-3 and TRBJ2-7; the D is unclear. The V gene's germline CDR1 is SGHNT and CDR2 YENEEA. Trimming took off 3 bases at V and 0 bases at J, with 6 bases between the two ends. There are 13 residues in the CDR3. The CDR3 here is CASSLGSSYEQYF. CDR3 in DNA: TGTGCCAGCAGCTTGGGTTCCTCCTACGAGCAGTACTTC.

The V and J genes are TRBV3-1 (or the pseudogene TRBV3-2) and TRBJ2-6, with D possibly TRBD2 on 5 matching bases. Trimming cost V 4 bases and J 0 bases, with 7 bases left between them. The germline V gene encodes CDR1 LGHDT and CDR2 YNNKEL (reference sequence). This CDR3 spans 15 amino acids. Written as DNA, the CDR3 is TGTGCCAGCAGCCGTGGGAGCTCTGGGGCCAACGTCCTGACTTTC. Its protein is CASSRGSSGANVLTF.

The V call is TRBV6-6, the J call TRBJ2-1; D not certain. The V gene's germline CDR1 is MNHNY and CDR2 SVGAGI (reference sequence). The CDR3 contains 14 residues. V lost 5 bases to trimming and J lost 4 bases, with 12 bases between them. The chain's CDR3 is CASSRVPQYNEQFF. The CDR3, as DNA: TGTGCCAGCAGTCGGGTACCTCAATACAATGAGCAGTTCTTC.

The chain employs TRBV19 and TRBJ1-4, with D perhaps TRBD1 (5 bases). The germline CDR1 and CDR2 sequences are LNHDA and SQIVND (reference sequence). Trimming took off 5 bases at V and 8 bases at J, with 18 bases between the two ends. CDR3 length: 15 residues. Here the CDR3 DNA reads TGTGCCAGTAGTGGGAAAGCGGGACCCAACGAAAAACTGTTTTTT. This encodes CASSGKAGPNEKLFF.

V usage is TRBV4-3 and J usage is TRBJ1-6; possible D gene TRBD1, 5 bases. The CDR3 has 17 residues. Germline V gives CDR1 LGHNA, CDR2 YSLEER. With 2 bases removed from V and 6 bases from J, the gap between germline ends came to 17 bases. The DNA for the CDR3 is TGCGCCAGCAGCCAACTACCTGGGACGTCTGGTAATTCACCCCTCCACTTT. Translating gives CASSQLPGTSGNSPLHF.

CDR3 sequence reads: CASSRNNVGHPYGYTF. CDR3 coding DNA: TGTGCCAGCAGCCGAAACAATGTGGGACATCCCTATGGCTACACCTTC. The chain has TRBV3-1 (or the pseudogene TRBV3-2) and TRBJ1-2, with D possibly TRBD1 on 6 matching bases. This CDR3 region has 16 residues. V was cut by 4 bases and J by 4 bases, with 19 bases left in between. Germline lookup yields CDR1 LGHDT and CDR2 YNNKEL (reference sequence).

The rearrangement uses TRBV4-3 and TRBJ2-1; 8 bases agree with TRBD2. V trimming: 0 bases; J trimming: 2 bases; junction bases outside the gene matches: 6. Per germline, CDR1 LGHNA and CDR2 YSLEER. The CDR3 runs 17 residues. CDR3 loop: CASSQDNRGGPYNEQFF. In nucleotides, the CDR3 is TGCGCCAGCAGCCAAGATAACCGGGGGGGCCCCTACAATGAGCAGTTCTTC.

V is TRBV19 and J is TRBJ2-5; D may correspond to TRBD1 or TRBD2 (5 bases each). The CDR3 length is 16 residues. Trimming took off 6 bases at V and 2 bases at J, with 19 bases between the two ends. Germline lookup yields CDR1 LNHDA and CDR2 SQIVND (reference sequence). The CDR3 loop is CASRLRGRDPQETQYF. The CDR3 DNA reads TGTGCCAGTAGATTGAGGGGCCGGGACCCTCAAGAGACCCAGTACTTC.

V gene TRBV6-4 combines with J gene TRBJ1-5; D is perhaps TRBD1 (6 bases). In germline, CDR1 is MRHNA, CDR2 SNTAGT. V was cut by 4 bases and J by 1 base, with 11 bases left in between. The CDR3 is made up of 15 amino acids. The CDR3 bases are TGTGCCAGCAGTGCCACAGGGATGAGCAATCAGCCCCAGCATTTT. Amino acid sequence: CASSATGMSNQPQHF.

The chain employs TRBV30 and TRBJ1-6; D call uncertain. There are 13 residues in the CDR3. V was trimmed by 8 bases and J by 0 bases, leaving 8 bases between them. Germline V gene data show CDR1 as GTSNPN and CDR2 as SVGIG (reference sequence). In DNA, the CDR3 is TGTGCCCACTCTAGCTCCTATAATTCACCCCTCCACTTT. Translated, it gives CAHSSSYNSPLHF.

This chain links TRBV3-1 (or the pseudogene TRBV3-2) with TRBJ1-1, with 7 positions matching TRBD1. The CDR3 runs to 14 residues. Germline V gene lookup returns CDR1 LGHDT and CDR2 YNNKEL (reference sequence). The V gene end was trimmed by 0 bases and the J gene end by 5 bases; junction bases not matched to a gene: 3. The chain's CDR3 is CASSQDLRGTEAFF. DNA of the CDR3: TGTGCCAGCAGCCAAGATCTCAGGGGGACTGAAGCTTTCTTT.

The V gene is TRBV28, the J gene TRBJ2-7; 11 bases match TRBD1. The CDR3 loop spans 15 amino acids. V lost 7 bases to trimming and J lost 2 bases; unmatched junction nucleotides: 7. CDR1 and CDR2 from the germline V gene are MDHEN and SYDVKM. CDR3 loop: CASNAPGQGAYEQYF. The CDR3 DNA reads TGTGCCAGCAACGCCCCGGGACAGGGGGCCTACGAGCAGTACTTC.

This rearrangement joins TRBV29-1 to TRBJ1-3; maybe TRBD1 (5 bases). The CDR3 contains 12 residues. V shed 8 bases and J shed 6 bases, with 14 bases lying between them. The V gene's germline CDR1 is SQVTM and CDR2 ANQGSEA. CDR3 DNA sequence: TGCAGCCCGGGGGGTCTGACAAACACCATATATTTT. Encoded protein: CSPGGLTNTIYF.

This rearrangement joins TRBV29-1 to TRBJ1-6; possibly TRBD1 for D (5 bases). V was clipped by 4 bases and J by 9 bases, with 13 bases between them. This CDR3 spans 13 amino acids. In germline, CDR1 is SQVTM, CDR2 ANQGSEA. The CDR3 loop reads CSVGEGNGSPLHF. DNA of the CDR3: TGCAGCGTTGGAGAGGGGAACGGTTCACCCCTCCACTTT. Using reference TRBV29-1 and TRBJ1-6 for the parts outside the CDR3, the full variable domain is SAVISQKPSRDICQRGTSLTIQCQVDSQVTMMFWYRQQPGQSLTLIATANQGSEATYESGFVIDKFPISRPNLTFSTLTVSNMSPEDSSIYLCSVGEGNGSPLHFGNGTRLTVT.

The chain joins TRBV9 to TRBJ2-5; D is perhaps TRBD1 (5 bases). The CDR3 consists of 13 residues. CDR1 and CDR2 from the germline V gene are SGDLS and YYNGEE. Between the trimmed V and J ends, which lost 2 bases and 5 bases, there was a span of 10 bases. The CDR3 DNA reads TGTGCCAGCAGCGTTAGGGGTGGCGAGACCCAGTACTTC. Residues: CASSVRGGETQYF.

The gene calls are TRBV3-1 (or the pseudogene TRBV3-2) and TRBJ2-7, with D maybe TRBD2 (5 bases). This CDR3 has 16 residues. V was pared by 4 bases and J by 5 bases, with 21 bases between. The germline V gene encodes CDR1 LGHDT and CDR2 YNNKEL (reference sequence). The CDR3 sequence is CASSPPIVASPNEQYF. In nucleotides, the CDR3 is TGTGCCAGCAGCCCCCCCATAGTGGCTAGCCCCAACGAGCAGTACTTC.

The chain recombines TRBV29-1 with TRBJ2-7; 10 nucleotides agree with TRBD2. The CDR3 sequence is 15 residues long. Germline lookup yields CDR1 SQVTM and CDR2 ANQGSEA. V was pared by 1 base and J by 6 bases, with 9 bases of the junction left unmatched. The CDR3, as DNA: TGCAGCGTTGAAGGTAATCTAGCGGGAGTAAGCGAGCAGTACTTC. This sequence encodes CSVEGNLAGVSEQYF.

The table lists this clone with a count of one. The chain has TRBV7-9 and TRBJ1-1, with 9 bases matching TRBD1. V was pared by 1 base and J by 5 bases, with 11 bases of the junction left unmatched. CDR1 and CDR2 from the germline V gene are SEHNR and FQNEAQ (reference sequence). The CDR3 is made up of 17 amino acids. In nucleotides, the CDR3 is TGTGCCAGCAGCTTAGGACGGGGACAGGGTCAGAAAACTGAAGCTTTCTTT. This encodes CASSLGRGQGQKTEAFF.

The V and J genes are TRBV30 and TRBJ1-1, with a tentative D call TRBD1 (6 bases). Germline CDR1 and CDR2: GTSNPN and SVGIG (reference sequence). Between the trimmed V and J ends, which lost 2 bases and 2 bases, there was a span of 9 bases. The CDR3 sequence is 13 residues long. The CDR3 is CAWSRGPNTEAFF. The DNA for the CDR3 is TGTGCCTGGAGTCGGGGGCCCAACACTGAAGCTTTCTTT.

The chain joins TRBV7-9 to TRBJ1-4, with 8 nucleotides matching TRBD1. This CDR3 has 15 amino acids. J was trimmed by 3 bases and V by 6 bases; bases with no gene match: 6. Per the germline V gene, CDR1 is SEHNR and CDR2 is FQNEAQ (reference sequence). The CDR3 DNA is TGTGCCAGCAGTCGCACAGGGGGGTCTAATGAAAAACTGTTTTTT. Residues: CASSRTGGSNEKLFF. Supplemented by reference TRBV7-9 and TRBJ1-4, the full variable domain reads DTGVSQNPRHKITKRGQNVTFRCDPISEHNRLYWYRQTLGQGPEFLTYFQNEAQLEKSRLLSDRFSAERPKGSFSTLEIQRTEQGDSAMYLCASSRTGGSNEKLFFGSGTQLSVL.

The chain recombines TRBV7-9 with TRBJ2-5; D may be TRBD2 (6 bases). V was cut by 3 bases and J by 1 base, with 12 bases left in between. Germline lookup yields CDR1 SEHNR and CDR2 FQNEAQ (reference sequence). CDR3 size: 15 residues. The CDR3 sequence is CASSLAGRTQETQYF. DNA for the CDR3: TGTGCCAGCAGCTTGGCAGGGAGGACCCAAGAGACCCAGTACTTC.

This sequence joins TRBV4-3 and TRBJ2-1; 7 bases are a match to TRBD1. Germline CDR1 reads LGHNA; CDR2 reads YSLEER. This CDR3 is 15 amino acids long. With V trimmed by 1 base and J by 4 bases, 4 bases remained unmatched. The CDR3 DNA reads TGCGCCAGCAGCCAAGTTGACAGGGCGTACAATGAGCAGTTCTTC. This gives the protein CASSQVDRAYNEQFF.

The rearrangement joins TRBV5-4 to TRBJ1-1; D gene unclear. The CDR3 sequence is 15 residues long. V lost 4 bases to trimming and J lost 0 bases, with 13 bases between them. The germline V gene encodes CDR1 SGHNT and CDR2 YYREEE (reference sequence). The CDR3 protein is CASSLRSSMNTEAFF. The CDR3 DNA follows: TGTGCCAGCAGCCTCAGGTCGTCCATGAACACTGAAGCTTTCTTT.

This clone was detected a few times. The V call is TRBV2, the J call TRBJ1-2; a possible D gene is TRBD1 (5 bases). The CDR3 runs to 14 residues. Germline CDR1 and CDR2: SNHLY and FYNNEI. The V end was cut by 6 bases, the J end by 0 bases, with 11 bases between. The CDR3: CASRRRGTNYGYTF. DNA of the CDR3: TGTGCCAGCAGGCGGAGGGGCACTAACTATGGCTACACCTTC.